Sequencing of this T cell receptor (beta chain) was carried out in a study of Graves' ophthalmopathy and Graves' hyperthyroidism. Amplified TCR beta CDR3 regions were obtained using RNA transcripts as template. HTBI primers primed a first-round RT-PCR, and a second-round multiplex PCR followed. MiXCR, run by TCRdb on the multiplex PCR reads, gives a single entry per CDR3 protein. The sample includes about 620,000 distinct CDR3 sequences, about 20% of them seen just once. Trimming stripped 6 bases from V and 1 base from J, with 12 bases between. CDR1 is GTSNPN and CDR2 is SVGIG in the germline V gene (reference sequence). The CDR3 is 13 amino acids.

Sequenced sample: peripheral blood. V usage is TRBV30 and J usage is TRBJ1-2; D gene ambiguous. The receptor comes from a woman between 18 and 29 years old with stable Graves' hyperthyroidism. Some clones in this sample may be carry-over from other donors' samples. The CDR3 sequence: CACRALDNYGYTF. Written as DNA, the CDR3 is TGTGCCTGTCGGGCCCTAGATAACTATGGCTACACCTTC.